This TCR beta chain derives from a study of shared clonotypes between healthy human individuals. Overall study results and limits: Relative to their counterparts shared across all four donors, non-shared clonotypes exhibited diminished generation probabilities. Some naive CD4 clonotypes, around 5%, turned up in common across a few donors.

Naivety among CD8 cells was defined by CD45RO negativity and positive CCR7 selection, thereby excluding terminally differentiated effector memory CD45RA+ cells. Once extracted for a subset, genomic DNA was divided evenly among several immunoSEQ plates. Sorted-subset replicate PCR reactions contained 200 ng DNA, corresponding to some 30,000 T cell genomes. Assay used: immunoSEQ multiplex PCR; TCRdb lists only in-frame clones, some missing. In the table there are 2 million to 2.5 million clones, less than 95% of which are singletons. Germline values: CDR1 MRHNA, CDR2 SNTAGT. This CDR3 contains 15 residues. V trimming: 2 bases; J trimming: 6 bases; junction bases outside the gene matches: 5. Turning to this clone: Its antigen is unidentified.

The sample taken for sequencing was naive CD8+ T cells sorted from blood. This TCR was sampled from a man aged 18 to 30 in good health. V is TRBV6-4 and J is TRBJ1-2; TRBD1 matches 11 bases. The CDR3 sequence is CASSDPGQGGNGYTF. The CDR3 DNA is TGTGCCAGCAGTGACCCGGGACAGGGGGGGAATGGCTACACCTTC.